The clone carrying this T cell receptor (beta chain) has just one count. Recruitment covered roughly 24 US areas and drew participants whose ages spanned roughly 18 to 89 years. Self-reported history from a screening survey and questionnaire set each donor's cohort. With V trimmed by 6 bases and J by 6 bases, 2 bases remained unmatched. Germline CDR1 reads SGHAT; CDR2 reads FQNNGV. The CDR3 covers 14 residues. These data come from a study of blood T cell repertoires in COVID-19. TCRdb's table, derived via immunoSEQ multiplex PCR, lists solely in-frame clones and lacks some. The sample lists about 250,000 clones; 70% to 90% were seen once.

The sample taken for sequencing was PBMCs or T cells enriched from blood (not recorded which). The gene calls are TRBV11-2 and TRBJ2-1, with 13 nucleotides matching TRBD2. The receptor was isolated from a woman in her 30s who had recovered from COVID-19. The CDR3 DNA follows: TGTGCCAGCAGACTAGCGGGAGGGATCAATGAGCAGTTCTTC. Protein sequence: CASRLAGGINEQFF.